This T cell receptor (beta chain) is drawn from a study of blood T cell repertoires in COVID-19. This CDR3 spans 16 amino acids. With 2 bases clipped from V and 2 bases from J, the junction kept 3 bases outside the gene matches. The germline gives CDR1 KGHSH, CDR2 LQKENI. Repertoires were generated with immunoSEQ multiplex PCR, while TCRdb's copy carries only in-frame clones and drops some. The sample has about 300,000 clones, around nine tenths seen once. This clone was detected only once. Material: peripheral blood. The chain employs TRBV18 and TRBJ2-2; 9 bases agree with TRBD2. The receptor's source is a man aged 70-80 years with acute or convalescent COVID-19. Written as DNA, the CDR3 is TGTGCCAGCTCACCAATGACTAGCGGAAACACCGGGGAGCTGTTTTTT. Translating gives CASSPMTSGNTGELFF. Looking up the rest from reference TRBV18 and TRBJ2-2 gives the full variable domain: NAGVMQNPRHLVRRRGQEARLRCSPMKGHSHVYWYRQLPEEGLKFMVYLQKENIIDESGMPKERFSAEFPKEGPSILRIQQVVRGDSAAYFCASSPMTSGNTGELFFGEGSRLTVL.